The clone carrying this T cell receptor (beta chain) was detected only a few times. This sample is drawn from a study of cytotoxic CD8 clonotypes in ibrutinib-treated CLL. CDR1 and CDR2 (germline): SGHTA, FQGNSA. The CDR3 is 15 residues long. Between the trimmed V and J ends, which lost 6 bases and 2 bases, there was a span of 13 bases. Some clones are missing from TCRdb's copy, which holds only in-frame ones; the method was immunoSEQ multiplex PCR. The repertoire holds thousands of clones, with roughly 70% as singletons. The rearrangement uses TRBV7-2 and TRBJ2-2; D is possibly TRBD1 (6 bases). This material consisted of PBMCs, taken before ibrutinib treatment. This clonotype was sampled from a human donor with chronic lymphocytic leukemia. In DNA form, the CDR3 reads TGTGCCAGCAGATCAGACAGGCTAAACACCGGGGAGCTGTTTTTT. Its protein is CASRSDRLNTGELFF. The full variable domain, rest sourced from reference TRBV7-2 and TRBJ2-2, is GAGVSQSPSNKVTEKGKDVELRCDPISGHTALYWYRQSLGQGLEFLIYFQGNSAPDKSGLPSDRFSAERTGGSVSTLTIQRTQQEDSAVYLCASRSDRLNTGELFFGEGSRLTVL.